This entry lists 24 T cell receptor beta chains sequenced from one sample in a study of T cell clonotyping in hematopoietic cell transplantation. Indicated time point: recipient sample about 28 days before transplant, after cytoreduction. Assay used: immunoSEQ multiplex PCR; TCRdb lists only in-frame clones, some missing. The sample shows tens of thousands of clones, 85% of them seen only once. Sequencing was performed on peripheral blood mononuclear cells, taken before stem cell transplant. These TCRs come from a man in his fifties or sixties with acute myeloid leukemia. Some clones in this sample may be carry-over from other donors' samples.

This clone has a single count. The V gene is TRBV27, the J gene TRBJ2-7; TRBD1 is a possible D gene (5 bases). CDR1 is MNHEY and CDR2 is SMNVEV in the germline V gene (reference sequence). Trimming removed 4 bases at V and 2 bases at J, with 12 bases between. This CDR3 has 14 amino acids. The CDR3 loop is CASSSWTSTYEQYF. The CDR3 nucleotides are TGTGCCAGCAGTTCCTGGACAAGTACCTACGAGCAGTACTTC.

The J gene is TRBJ2-6, the V gene TRBV7-3; D uncertain. Trimming pared 0 bases from V and 9 bases from J, leaving 0 bases between. The CDR3 is 11 residues long. CDR1 is SGHTA, CDR2 FQGTGA, per germline. DNA of the CDR3: TGTGCCAGCAGCTTAACCAACGTCCTGACTTTC. Encoded protein: CASSLTNVLTF.

This clone has just one count. The gene calls are TRBV6-6 and TRBJ1-5, with D tentatively TRBD1 (6 bases). This CDR3 contains 13 residues. Germline V lookup: CDR1 MNHNY, CDR2 SVGAGI (reference sequence). V lost 6 bases and J 7 bases, leaving 13 bases between the germline ends. CDR3 loop: CASSQDRWQPQHF. DNA of the CDR3: TGTGCCAGCAGCCAAGACAGGTGGCAGCCCCAGCATTTT.

The CDR3 coding sequence is TGCGCCAGCAGCTTGGATGGGGACTATGGCTACACCTTC. The encoded protein is CASSLDGDYGYTF. The genes are TRBV5-1 and TRBJ1-2; the D is unclear. CDR1 and CDR2 (germline): SGHRS, YFSETQ. Deletions cut 0 bases from V and 3 bases from J, with 6 bases between. The CDR3 consists of 13 residues.

The chain employs TRBV29-1 and TRBJ2-1, with TRBD2 matching over 16 bases. The CDR3 is 14 residues long. The V segment lost 6 bases and the J segment 9 bases; nucleotides outside the gene matches: 5. Germline lookup yields CDR1 SQVTM and CDR2 ANQGSEA. The CDR3 DNA is TGCAGCGTGCCAGGGACTAGCGGGGGGGGTGAGCAGTTCTTC. Translated, it gives CSVPGTSGGGEQFF.

The gene calls are TRBV4-3 and TRBJ2-1; 7 bases agree with TRBD2. V lost 0 bases and J lost 9; bases outside the gene matches: 8. The CDR3 sequence is 15 residues long. The V gene's germline CDR1 is LGHNA and CDR2 YSLEER. CDR3 region: CASSQDLRGSGEQFF. CDR3 nucleotide sequence: TGCGCCAGCAGCCAAGACCTGCGGGGGAGCGGTGAGCAGTTCTTC.

The sample holds one count of this clone. The chain recombines TRBV27 with TRBJ2-3, with unresolved D. Trimming took 2 bases from V and 2 from J, leaving 8 bases between them. The germline CDR1 and CDR2 sequences are MNHEY and SMNVEV (reference sequence). CDR3 length equals 14 residues. In nucleotides, the CDR3 is TGTGCCAGCAGTTTAGGCACTATCACAGATACGCAGTATTTT. It encodes CASSLGTITDTQYF.

This rearrangement joins TRBV5-1 to TRBJ1-2, with D maybe TRBD1 (5 bases). Trimming removed 1 base at V and 0 bases at J, with 10 bases between. Germline CDR1 SGHRS, CDR2 YFSETQ. The CDR3 covers 15 residues. CDR3 DNA sequence: TGCGCCAGCAGCTTGTCTCAGGGCTCTAACTATGGCTACACCTTC. Its translation: CASSLSQGSNYGYTF.

The V call is TRBV5-1, the J call TRBJ1-1, with TRBD1 identical over 7 bases. In germline, CDR1 is SGHRS, CDR2 YFSETQ. The CDR3 covers 16 residues. J lost 4 bases, V lost 4 bases, and 13 bases had no gene match. For the CDR3, the DNA is TGCGCCAGCAGCACAGAGGGGGCAGGTATGAGCACTGAAGCTTTCTTT. Translated, it gives CASSTEGAGMSTEAFF.

This chain links TRBV7-6 with TRBJ1-2; the D gene is possibly TRBD1 (5 bases). Germline values: CDR1 SGHVS, CDR2 FNYEAQ. The V gene lost 5 bases and the J gene lost 6 bases, with 13 bases spanning the gap. CDR3 length: 13 residues. CDR3: CASSLNQGHGYTF. CDR3 DNA: TGTGCCAGCAGCCTTAACCAGGGCCATGGCTACACCTTC.

The table lists this clone with a count of one. The V call is TRBV5-4, the J call TRBJ1-1; possibly TRBD1 for D (6 bases). Trimming left V 3 bases short and J 4 bases short, with 13 bases between. The germline V gene encodes CDR1 SGHNT and CDR2 YYREEE (reference sequence). The CDR3 contains 14 residues. This CDR3 is CASSWDTGPTEAFF. In DNA, the CDR3 is TGTGCCAGCAGCTGGGACACCGGACCCACTGAAGCTTTCTTT.

The chain couples TRBV30 to TRBJ1-1; D perhaps matches TRBD1 (5 bases). The germline V gene encodes CDR1 GTSNPN and CDR2 SVGIG (reference sequence). Deletions cut 5 bases from V and 1 base from J, with 11 bases between. There are 13 residues in the CDR3. The CDR3 DNA sequence: TGTGCCTGGGCCCAGGGCGGGAACACTGAAGCTTTCTTT. Translated, it gives CAWAQGGNTEAFF.

This clone was counted a few times. The V gene is TRBV14, the J gene TRBJ1-1, with D unresolved. Trimming removed 2 bases at V and 5 bases at J, with 9 bases between. Germline V gene data show CDR1 as SGHDN and CDR2 as FVKESK. The CDR3 is 13 amino acids. Written as DNA, the CDR3 is TGTGCCAGCAGCCAATTTTTACAGACTGAAGCTTTCTTT. Protein sequence: CASSQFLQTEAFF. The full variable domain, its missing parts supplied by reference TRBV14 and TRBJ1-1, is EAGVTQFPSHSVIEKGQTVTLRCDPISGHDNLYWYRRVMGKEIKFLLHFVKESKQDESGMPNNRFLAERTGGTYSTLKVQPAELEDSGVYFCASSQFLQTEAFFGQGTRLTVV.

The V gene is TRBV7-6, the J gene TRBJ2-7; 9 positions match TRBD2. The CDR3 has 16 residues. The germline gives CDR1 SGHVS, CDR2 FNYEAQ. The V segment lost 5 bases and the J segment 5 bases; nucleotides outside the gene matches: 13. The CDR3 is CASSVPGLASFHEQYF. CDR3 bases: TGTGCCAGCAGCGTACCGGGACTAGCTTCGTTCCACGAGCAGTACTTC.

The chain is built from TRBV28 and TRBJ2-4; no clear D gene. The V end lost 4 bases, the J end lost 8 bases, and 6 bases lay between the germline ends. CDR3 length: 11 amino acids. The germline CDR1 and CDR2 sequences are MDHEN and SYDVKM. The CDR3 region has the DNA TGTGCCAGCAGTTCCCCGGACATTCAGTACTTC. Protein: CASSSPDIQYF.

The CDR3, as DNA: TGTGCCAGCAAAATCTTTGTGGGCGACGAGCAGTACTTC. Translation gives CASKIFVGDEQYF. The rearrangement joins TRBV6-1 to TRBJ2-7; D gene uncertain. Germline V gene lookup returns CDR1 MNHNS and CDR2 SASEGT. V was trimmed by 7 bases and J by 5 bases, leaving 15 bases between them. This CDR3 spans 13 amino acids.

The genes are TRBV28 and TRBJ1-1; D gene unclear. CDR3 size: 14 residues. The V gene lost 4 bases and the J gene lost 0 bases, with 9 bases spanning the gap. The germline CDR1 and CDR2 sequences are MDHEN and SYDVKM. CDR3 region: CASSSDGMNTEAFF. Here the CDR3 DNA reads TGTGCCAGCAGTTCTGACGGGATGAACACTGAAGCTTTCTTT.

This clone was counted between two and nine times. This rearrangement joins TRBV2 to TRBJ1-5; TRBD1 matches 7 bases. J gave up 3 bases and V 5 bases, and 10 bases lay outside the gene matches. The CDR3 extends over 16 amino acids. The germline V gene has CDR1 SNHLY and CDR2 FYNNEI. The CDR3 DNA reads TGTGCCAGCAGTCCAGACAGGGCCCGCTCCAATCAGCCCCAGCATTTT. Residues: CASSPDRARSNQPQHF. The full variable domain, completed using reference TRBV2 and TRBJ1-5, is EPEVTQTPSHQVTQMGQEVILRCVPISNHLYFYWYRQILGQKVEFLVSFYNNEISEKSEIFDDQFSVERPDGSNFTLKIRSTKLEDSAMYFCASSPDRARSNQPQHFGDGTRLSIL.

V and J are TRBV5-1 and TRBJ1-3; 7 bases align to TRBD1. The CDR3 consists of 14 residues. After removal of 3 bases from V and 1 base from J, the junction contained 1 base not matched to a gene. Germline CDR1 is SGHRS and CDR2 is YFSETQ. This CDR3 reads CASSSTGSGNTIYF. As DNA, the CDR3 is TGCGCCAGCAGCTCGACAGGGTCTGGAAACACCATATATTTT.

The chain couples TRBV27 to TRBJ1-6; D not resolved. Trimming cost V 3 bases and J 1 base, with 4 bases left between them. CDR3 length equals 14 residues. The germline CDR1 and CDR2 sequences are MNHEY and SMNVEV (reference sequence). The CDR3 DNA is TGTGCCAGCAGTTTTAATTCCTATAATTCACCCCTCCACTTT. It yields the protein CASSFNSYNSPLHF.

This clone is a singleton in its sample. The genes are TRBV4-3 and TRBJ1-1; D gene ambiguous. V was shortened by 0 bases and J by 6 bases, with 14 bases between the two germline ends. The CDR3 covers 15 residues. Looked up from germline, CDR1 is LGHNA and CDR2 is YSLEER. CDR3: CASSQEPRGPSEAFF. In DNA form, the CDR3 reads TGCGCCAGCAGCCAAGAACCGCGCGGCCCGTCTGAAGCTTTCTTT.

The chain recombines TRBV13 with TRBJ2-7; D might be TRBD2 (6 bases). The CDR3 is 14 residues long. The V gene's germline CDR1 is PRHDT and CDR2 FYEKMQ (reference sequence). V was shortened by 5 bases and J by 5 bases, with 16 bases between the two germline ends. The CDR3 reads CASSGRGRGNEQYF. In DNA form, the CDR3 reads TGTGCCAGCAGCGGGCGGGGAAGGGGCAACGAGCAGTACTTC. The full variable domain, in which reference TRBV13 and TRBJ2-7 provide the parts outside the CDR3, is AAGVIQSPRHLIKEKRETATLKCYPIPRHDTVYWYQQGPGQDPQFLISFYEKMQSDKGSIPDRFSAQQFSDYHSELNMSSLELGDSALYFCASSGRGRGNEQYFGPGTRLTVT.

This clone was detected a few times. The chain joins TRBV19 to TRBJ2-2, with D uncertain. The germline V gene has CDR1 LNHDA and CDR2 SQIVND (reference sequence). This CDR3 is 13 amino acids long. The ends were cut back, 7 bases at V and 7 bases at J, with 13 bases in the middle. The CDR3 DNA sequence: TGTGCCAGTACCTTACGGGCGGACGGGGAGCTGTTTTTT. Protein: CASTLRADGELFF.

This sequence joins TRBV7-8 and TRBJ1-5; weak D call: TRBD1 (5 bases). V was clipped by 3 bases and J by 6 bases, with 12 bases between them. Germline V gives CDR1 SGHVS, CDR2 FQNEAQ. CDR3 length equals 14 residues. The CDR3 protein is CASSFTPRAQPQHF. CDR3 DNA: TGTGCCAGCAGCTTTACCCCCAGGGCTCAGCCCCAGCATTTT.